The present T cell receptor beta chain was sequenced within a study of glioma-infiltrating T cells after dendritic cell vaccination. Study-level background: Samples are from glioblastoma patients in Phase I and II dendritic cell vaccine trials.

Amplification used 60 V beta primers and 13 J beta primers. Only in-frame clones appear in the TCRdb table, and some are missing; sequencing was by immunoSEQ multiplex PCR. The sample lists 65,000 to 80,000 clones; around 86% were seen once. Time point: after dendritic cell vaccination, including at tumor progression/relapse. This clone came up a few times. This TCR was recovered from a human donor with glioblastoma. The sequencing used blood, collected after dendritic cell vaccination.

This CDR3 is CASSLGGQFYGYTF. CDR3 DNA: TGTGCCAGCAGTTTAGGGGGACAATTCTATGGCTACACCTTC. This sequence joins TRBV28 and TRBJ1-2, with a weak D call TRBD1 (6 bases). V shed 2 bases and J shed 4 bases, with 11 bases lying between them. The CDR3 has 14 amino acids. Per germline, CDR1 MDHEN and CDR2 SYDVKM.